This TCR beta chain was recorded in a study of human T cells and chemical hapten exposure (dated by TCRdb to about 2021). Broadly, across the study: For sensitization, 2% DPC in acetone was applied to a 2 cm by 2 cm area of upper inner arm skin. Blood samples were taken from patients before sensitization (week 0) and then at 2, 6 and about 24 weeks after DPC sensitization. Throughout the approximately 24-week study period, patients were also given weekly therapeutic DPC doses on the scalp. Alopecia areata with under or over 50% scalp involvement, alopecia totalis and alopecia universalis were represented in the patient cohort, which was mostly female. Patch tests used Finn chambers with 0.01% DPC on the upper back, scored after 6 days by International Contact Dermatitis Research Group standards. Twenty-nine alopecia patients provided blood for TCR sequencing at one to four time points (pre-sensitization, 2, 6 and 24 weeks). This study followed changes in the peripheral blood TCR repertoire in vivo during primary and secondary sensitization of alopecia patients to the hapten diphenylcyclopropenone (DPC). Libraries were combined into a pool for sequencing, and differences in TCR yield between samples came mainly from small differences in library volumes within the pool. On the study overall, not on this receptor specifically: Compared with pre-sensitization or healthy control sets, expanded TCRs formed significantly more large CDR3 similarity clusters, which is consistent with antigen-driven responses. The number of TCRs above 1 in 1000 frequency did not change with DPC sensitization; there was no evidence of global repertoire structure alterations. Because every patient had alopecia, a presumed autoimmune disease, the patients' immune response might differ from that of healthy individuals. Repeated subsampling changed both the strength of the expansion versus patch-test correlation and the threshold at which that correlation became significant. Patch test score was positively correlated with the number of PT1 expanded TCRs, with significance at thresholds 8, 16 and 32 but not at 4.

This clonotype appeared a few times. Its specific antigen is unknown. One base away there is no much larger clone; base qualities are not given. Libraries were made using RACE. Sequencing was performed on a NextSeq 500. During library preparation, unique molecular identifiers were attached to individual cDNA molecules so that TCRs could be counted in a quantitative, reproducible way. For every blood RNA sample, sequencing covered both the TCR alpha and TCR beta chains. In the paper's pipeline: A median of roughly 100,000 TCRs per sample was observed, with a range of roughly 20,000 to 750,000. V, J and CDR3 annotation of the TCR reads was carried out using the Decombinator software suite. For the PS versus PT1 abundance plots, all samples were subsampled to the same number of TCRs (28,000). Expanded TCRs were defined as absent before sensitization and observed at least eight times at the 2-week time point. TCRdb trimmed the raw reads at Q25, called clones with MiXCR and kept productive beta chains. Identical CDR3 proteins give one entry, which carries the most common genes and DNA. TCRdb, not the original authors, processed these V and J calls. Across this sample there are about 85,000 distinct CDR3 sequences, with 8.5% seen only once. 2.5% to 3% of the sample rests with the top ten.

After removal of 6 bases from V and 5 bases from J, the junction retains 6 bases not matched to a gene. The germline V gene provides CDR1 MNHEY and CDR2 SVGEGT. The CDR3 sequence holds 15 residues, the cysteine and phenylalanine included. Kept here is only the CDR3 DNA, which spans 45 bases and is read in frame from base 1. The time point label, as the study defines it: pre-sensitization, week 0. The treatment or condition label of this sample denotes: therapeutic diphenylcyclopropenone sensitization with weekly scalp DPC. Blood at each patch-test visit was drawn before the patch test was applied. To be eligible, patients had to be aged 18 to 70, diagnosed with alopecia and judged suitable for DPC therapy, while pregnant patients were excluded. Unfractionated whole blood was collected in Tempus Blood RNA tubes, and total RNA was extracted from that blood.

The source was whole blood, collected in connection with sensitization to the hapten diphenylcyclopropenone (DPC). Recombination connected TRBV6-2 or TRBV6-3 to TRBJ2-1, with TRBD2 identical over 11 junction bases. The source is a middle-aged man with alopecia areata. Some clones in this sample may be carry-over from other donors' samples. The sequence in DNA is TGTGCCAGCAGCCCAGGGACTAGCGGACACAATGAGCAGTTCTTC. This translates into CASSPGTSGHNEQFF.